This TCR beta chain was found in a study of cytomegalovirus exposure and HLA in healthy donors. 13 Jbeta primers and 60 Vbeta primers were used for the PCR. The method was immunoSEQ multiplex PCR; TCRdb's version includes in-frame clones alone and lacks a portion of them. The table lists around 75,000 clones, around 82% of them singletons. Germline V CDR1 and CDR2: SGHTA, FQGTGA. The CDR3 is 13 amino acids. After removal of 6 bases from V and 5 bases from J, the junction contained 5 bases not matched to a gene. The receptor comes from a man between 35 and 55 years old in good health and CMV-seronegative. The gene calls are TRBV7-3 and TRBJ1-1; 8 nucleotides align to TRBD1. Source material: PBMCs. The CDR3 bases are TGTGCCAGCAGTGACAGGGGAGGAACTGAAGCTTTCTTT. This encodes CASSDRGGTEAFF. Variable domain in full (rest from reference TRBV7-3 and TRBJ1-1): GAGVSQTPSNKVTEKGKYVELRCDPISGHTALYWYRQSLGQGPEFLIYFQGTGAADDSGLPNDRFFAVRPEGSVSTLKIQRTERGDSAVYLCASSDRGGTEAFFGQGTRLTVV.